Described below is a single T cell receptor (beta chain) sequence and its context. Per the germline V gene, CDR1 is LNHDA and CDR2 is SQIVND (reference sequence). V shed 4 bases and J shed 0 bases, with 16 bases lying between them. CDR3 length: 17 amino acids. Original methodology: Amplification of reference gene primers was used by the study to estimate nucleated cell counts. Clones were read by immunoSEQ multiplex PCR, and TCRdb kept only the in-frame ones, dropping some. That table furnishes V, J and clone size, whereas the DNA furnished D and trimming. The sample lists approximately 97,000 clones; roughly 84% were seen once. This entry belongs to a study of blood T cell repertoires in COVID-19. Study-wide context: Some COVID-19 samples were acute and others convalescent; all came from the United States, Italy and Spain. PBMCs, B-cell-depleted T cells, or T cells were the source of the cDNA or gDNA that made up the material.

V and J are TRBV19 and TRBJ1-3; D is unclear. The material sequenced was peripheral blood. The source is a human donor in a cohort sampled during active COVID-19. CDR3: CASSKRGLIYSGNTIYF. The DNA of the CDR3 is TGTGCCAGTAGTAAAAGAGGGCTGATTTACTCTGGAAACACCATATATTTT.